This T cell receptor (beta chain) came from a study of cytomegalovirus exposure and HLA in healthy donors (dated by TCRdb to 2017 to 2019). Turning to the overall study: An earlier analysis of about 530 of the donors reported about 280 Gb of sequence data and 95 million to 120 million unique TCR beta sequences obtained from approximately 180 million T cells. An early release that covered about 600 HLA-typed donors contained approximately 320 gigabases of sequencing data and some 87 million unique TCR sequences. Among the roughly 390 genotyped donors, under 90% belonged to the genetic ancestry cluster associated with self-reported Caucasian donors. The study was designed to test whether signatures of past pathogen exposure could be identified by cataloging public T cell receptors. Using immunosequencing, the study profiled T cell repertoires from 640 or so subjects and related those repertoires to cytomegalovirus serostatus. Along with the roughly 670-subject first cohort, a separate validation cohort of more than 90 different subjects was used. To predict cytomegalovirus infection status, the study brought together high-throughput TCR immunosequencing, statistical association of individual TCRs with disease status, and machine learning. A later analysis re-examined previously published TCR beta repertoires from 610 or so donors and added high-resolution HLA genotyping to investigate patterns of TCR occurrence. Rather than drawing on any new phenotypic data, the later analysis identified candidate immune exposures from TCR beta sequences and the way those sequences occurred across donors. To decide whether each TCR beta V gene segment behaved as functional or pseudogenic, an earlier analysis of approximately 620 of the donors relied on high-throughput TCR beta sequencing. Alongside the repertoire data, information on donor age, sex, ethnicity and CMV serostatus was compiled. In a later genetic analysis, genome-wide SNP genotypes for about 65% of the roughly 700 donors were used, and that subset was treated as a discovery cohort. Every discovery cohort repertoire had been produced on one sequencing platform. HLA typing included class I and class II loci at four-digit resolution. The number of typed donors differed by locus: roughly 620-640 for A, B, C, DRB1 and DQB1; 522 for DQA1; approximately 610 for DPA1; and some 430 for DPB1. Four to six DR-DQ haplotypes were handled as single units for association and clustering because linkage in the cohort was strong. Across roughly 420 genotyped donors of the cohort, an average of about 240,000 unique TCR beta nucleotide sequences per donor were sequenced, and approximately 17% of those sequences were non-productive.

Remarks on this clone: Its antigen is unknown. The sample holds no much larger clone one base away, and base qualities are not on file.

Relative to germline, V is 9 bases shorter and J is 7 bases shorter, with 18 bases between their ends. From a lookup of the germline V gene, CDR1 and CDR2 are SNHLY and FYNNEI. The CDR3 spans 13 residues, from the cysteine through the phenylalanine. Of all the DNA, just the CDR3 is kept, 39 bases in frame from base 1. The cohort was made up of 500 to 800 healthy bone marrow donors. Cohort members were all nominally healthy when sampled, although unrecorded immune exposures were likely present. The donor was CMV seronegative and belonged to the group of 350 to 400 seronegative cohort members. Every donor gave a peripheral blood sample, and the peripheral blood mononuclear cells from that sample were used for TCR beta sequencing. The Qiagen DNeasy Blood Extraction Kit was used to extract genomic DNA from the blood cell samples. What the authors observed across the whole study: Most CMV-associated TCR beta chains appeared to be HLA-restricted in a later analysis, and the HLA associations seemed to be driven largely by CMV exposure. Presence/absence analyses assumed roughly uniform sequencing depth across donors, an assumption that may not hold. The classifier was reported to diagnose cytomegalovirus status with high specificity and sensitivity in both the original and validation cohorts. Correlated functional status among segregating V segments might reflect linkage disequilibrium, but an unknown experimental factor could not be ruled out. Most TCR sequences were observed very rarely across donors, whereas some public TCRs were present in many individuals. A cluster of highly shared sequence variants was judged likely to represent a technical artifact of the sequencing pipeline. When HLA alleles, especially DR and DQ, strongly co-occurred, TCR associations were difficult to assign to individual alleles. In this cohort, only TCR beta chains were sequenced, and detectable features were limited by the absence of alpha or paired-chain data. An earlier analysis of approximately 540 of the donors showed that most TCR beta V segments appeared in productive rearrangements either about 90% or about 30% of the time, which broadly matched IMGT annotations. According to a later analysis, parvovirus B19, influenza, CMV and Epstein-Barr virus appeared linked to several top co-occurrence clusters. A later analysis found that TCR association rates varied across HLA loci, with DRB1 alleles showing the most associated TCRs and HLA-C alleles the fewest. For the cohort, immune exposure information was limited to CMV serostatus. A total of some 180 TCR beta chains were listed by the study as associated with cytomegalovirus. In a later analysis, HLA-associated TCR beta chains showed more clonal expansion and lower generation probabilities than non-associated chains that were equally common. The 87-base-pair reads could not distinguish some IMGT-functional V segments, including TRBV6-2 and TRBV6-3, so those segments were excluded. A few of the identified cytomegalovirus-associated TCR beta chains were confirmed in vitro to be specific for cytomegalovirus antigens. According to the authors, the approach could potentially be generalized to other disease states and immunological phenotypes. V-gene and J-gene trimming of TCR beta chains was associated with a missense DCLRE1C variant in a later genetic analysis, and the association was replicated in an independent cohort. A further reported finding was that TCR beta sequences accurately predicted the HLA-A and HLA-B alleles for most subjects in the first cohort. At a false discovery rate of 0.05, a later analysis linked some 18,000 TCR beta sequences to specific HLA alleles. A later genetic analysis reported fewer N-insertions in productive TCRs among donors in an Asian-associated ancestry cluster than the approximately 670-donor mean. The earlier analysis of around 600 of the donors excluded 15 to 20 rarely observed V segments, including chromosome 9 orphons, because counts were too low. Because HLA typing was missing for some donors at each locus, association tests included only the typed subset.

Library preparation employed the immunoSEQ multiplex PCR assay. For the multiplex PCR, a mixture combining 60 forward primers for TCR Vbeta segments and 13 reverse primers for TCR Jbeta segments was used. The CDR3 region of rearranged TCR beta genes was amplified from genomic DNA with a multiplex PCR assay. Amplified TCR beta libraries were sequenced as 87-base-pair reads on the Illumina HiSeq System. The original pipeline was this. In a later analysis, some 80 million unique TCR beta chains were counted across the roughly 610 repertoires, and about 9.9 million of these chains were shared by at least two donors. Raw reads were error-corrected and collapsed into unique sequences with a nearest-neighbor algorithm that merged closely related sequences to remove PCR and sequencing errors. To assign V, D and J gene segments, CDR3 sequences were aligned to IMGT reference sequences. For a sequence to be retained, at least a six-nucleotide match to both a V gene segment and a J gene segment was required. A rearrangement counted as productive if the CDR3 had no stop codons and remained in frame with V and J, and every other rearrangement counted as non-productive. CDR3 was defined according to IMGT convention as the region running from the second conserved V-encoded cysteine to the conserved J-encoded phenylalanine. In an earlier analysis of around 600 of the donors, sequences lacking an unambiguous match to a single V gene segment were excluded. An earlier analysis of 587 of the donors called V segments functional above 56.7% productive rearrangements and segregating when the between-donor standard deviation exceeded 5%. A statistical classification framework was developed to diagnose cytomegalovirus status using the catalog of TCR beta chain sequences. In a later analysis, TCR nucleotide sequences were compared against IMGT/GENE-DB human TR gene sequences so that V and J genes could be assigned. The TCRdist pipeline was used in a later analysis to assign CDR3 sequences and most-parsimonious VDJ recombination scenarios. In a later analysis, every TCR beta chain was defined by the combination of its CDR3 amino acid sequence and its V-gene family, and reads without a unique V-gene family were dropped. A later analysis removed 550 to 700 highly shared, low-generation-probability nucleotide sequences to deal with suspected cross-contamination and a sequencing artifact. In a later analysis, a clonal expansion index for each public chain was calculated from normalized within-repertoire ranks of inferred template counts. In a later analysis, generation probabilities were computed with a VDJ recombination model fitted to out-of-frame rearrangements, and the resulting probabilities were checked against IGoR. In a later analysis, TCR-TCR, TCR-HLA and TCR-CMV co-occurrence was scored with hypergeometric tests, and a repertoire-size bias correction was applied to TCR pairs. False discovery rates were estimated in a later analysis by permuting HLA or CMV assignments 20 times. In a later analysis, co-occurring TCRs were grouped using DBSCAN, and TCRdist sequence similarity was added for clustering within HLA-allele-positive subsets. Co-occurrence clustering excluded repertoires with fewer than 30,000 or more than 120,000 public chains, plus five with anomalous nucleotide sharing. TCRdb obtained this table from immuneACCESS and retained in-frame rearrangements with V and J assigned. These tables miss some clones; where compared with another copy, unresolved V genes account for less than half of the shortfall, and the remainder is unexplained. The V and J calls and clone size were taken over from that table, and D and trimming were inferred from the DNA. Present in this sample are approximately 200,000 clones, 85% of which were seen just once. 2.3% of the sample comes from the top ten.

The sample comprised PBMCs. The receptor comes from a woman in her fifties or sixties in good health and CMV-seronegative. The chain is assembled from TRBV2 and TRBJ1-2; tentative D gene TRBD1, with 6 bases matching. The DNA reads as follows: TGTGCCAGGGAGAAGGACAGAGTCGGTGGCTACACCTTC. The resulting protein is CAREKDRVGGYTF.